The clone carrying this TCR beta chain was found a few times. Its antigen is unknown. This entry is derived from a study of Ad26.COV2.S vaccination and SARS-CoV-2 variants. Study-level points and caveats: Possibly, TCR breadth and depth analyses underestimated total T cell responses. Substantial post-vaccination breadth of spike-specific CD8+ and CD4+ T cell responses was reported.

Treatment described: about 20 received Ad26.COV2.S at low or high dose, single or two shots; 5 received placebo; per-sample allocation not given. The samples were gathered on day 63 after the first injection of vaccine or placebo. The germline CDR1 and CDR2 sequences are MGHRA and YSYEKL. V lost 4 bases and J lost 3; bases outside the gene matches: 3. The CDR3 has 13 residues. TCRdb keeps only in-frame clones here, not all; method: immunoSEQ multiplex PCR. In the table there are 300,000 to 400,000 clones, around 84% of which are singletons. Sequenced material: peripheral blood, taken in a trial of Ad26.COV2.S vaccine versus placebo. This clonotype was obtained from a person aged 18 to 65 who received the Ad26.COV2.S COVID-19 vaccine or a placebo. The gene calls are TRBV4-1 and TRBJ2-7, with 7 bases lining up with TRBD2. The CDR3 DNA reads TGCGCCAGCAGCCGGGAGCGGGACTACGAGCAGTACTTC. Protein sequence: CASSRERDYEQYF.